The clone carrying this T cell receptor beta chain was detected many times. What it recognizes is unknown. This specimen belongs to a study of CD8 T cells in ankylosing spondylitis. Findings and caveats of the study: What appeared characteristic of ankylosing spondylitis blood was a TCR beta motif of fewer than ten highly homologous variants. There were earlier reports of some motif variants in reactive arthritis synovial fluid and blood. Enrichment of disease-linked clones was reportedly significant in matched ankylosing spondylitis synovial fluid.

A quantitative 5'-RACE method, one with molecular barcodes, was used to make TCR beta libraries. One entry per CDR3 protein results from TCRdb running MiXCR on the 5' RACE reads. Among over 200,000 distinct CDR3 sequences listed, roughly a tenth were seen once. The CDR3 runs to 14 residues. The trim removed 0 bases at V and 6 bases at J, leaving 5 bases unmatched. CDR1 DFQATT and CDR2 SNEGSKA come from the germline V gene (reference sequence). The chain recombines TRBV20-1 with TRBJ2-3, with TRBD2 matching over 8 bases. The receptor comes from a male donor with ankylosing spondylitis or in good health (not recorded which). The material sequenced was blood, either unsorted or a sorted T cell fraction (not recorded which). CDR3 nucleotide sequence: TGCAGTGCTAGAGACAGCGGGGGAGGTGATACGCAGTATTTT. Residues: CSARDSGGGDTQYF.